This T cell receptor beta chain comes out of a study of PD-L1 blockade in urothelial cancer. Germline V gene data show CDR1 as SGHNT and CDR2 as YYREEE (reference sequence). This CDR3 is 15 amino acids long. V was pared by 4 bases and J by 3 bases, with 15 bases between. Measured with immunoSEQ multiplex PCR; TCRdb has only the in-frame clones, and not every one. Altogether some 45,000 clones are present, more than 70% being singletons, with the ten largest covering roughly 16%. Time point given: pretreatment peripheral blood. This TCR was recovered from a man aged 55 to 70 with urothelial cancer. Here the sequenced sample was PBMCs, taken around atezolizumab (anti-PD-L1) treatment. The V gene is TRBV5-4, the J gene TRBJ2-3; a possible D gene is TRBD1 (6 bases). The CDR3 DNA reads as TGTGCCAGCAGCCCATACAGGGAAGGGACAGATACGCAGTATTTT. This codes for CASSPYREGTDTQYF.